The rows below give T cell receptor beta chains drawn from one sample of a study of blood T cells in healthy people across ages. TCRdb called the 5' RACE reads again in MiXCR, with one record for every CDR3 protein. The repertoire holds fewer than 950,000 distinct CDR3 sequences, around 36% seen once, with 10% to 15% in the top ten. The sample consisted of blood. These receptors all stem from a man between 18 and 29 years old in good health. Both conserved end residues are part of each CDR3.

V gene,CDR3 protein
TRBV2,CASSRQLGNTEAFF
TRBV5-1,CASSPPGTGFNEQYF
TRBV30,CAWSEESETEAFF
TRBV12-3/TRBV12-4,CASKTSGANVLTF
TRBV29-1,CSAGQGDGYTF
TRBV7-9,CAGSLAGSATQYF
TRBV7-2,CASSLAFSGGLLRDEQFF
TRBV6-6,CASSYSNDRGDTQYF
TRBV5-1,CASSLETGDYNEQFF
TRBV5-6,CASSIGRGGRRSYGYTF
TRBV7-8,CASSQRLAWDEQYF
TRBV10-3,CAISERAGQLVDTQYF
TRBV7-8,CASSAGRQGLSYNEQFF